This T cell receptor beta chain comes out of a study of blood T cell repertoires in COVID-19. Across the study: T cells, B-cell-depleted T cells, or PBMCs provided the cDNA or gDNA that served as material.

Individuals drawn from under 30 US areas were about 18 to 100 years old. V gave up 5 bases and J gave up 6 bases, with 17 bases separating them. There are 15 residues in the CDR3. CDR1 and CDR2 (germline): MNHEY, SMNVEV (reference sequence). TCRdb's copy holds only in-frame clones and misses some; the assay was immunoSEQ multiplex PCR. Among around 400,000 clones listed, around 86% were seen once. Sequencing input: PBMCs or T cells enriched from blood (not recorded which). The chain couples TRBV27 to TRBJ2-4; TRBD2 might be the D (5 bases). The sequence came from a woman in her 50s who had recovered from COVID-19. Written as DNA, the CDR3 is TGTGCCAGCAGTCCCGAAGCTAGCTTCTCAAACATTCAGTACTTC. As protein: CASSPEASFSNIQYF.